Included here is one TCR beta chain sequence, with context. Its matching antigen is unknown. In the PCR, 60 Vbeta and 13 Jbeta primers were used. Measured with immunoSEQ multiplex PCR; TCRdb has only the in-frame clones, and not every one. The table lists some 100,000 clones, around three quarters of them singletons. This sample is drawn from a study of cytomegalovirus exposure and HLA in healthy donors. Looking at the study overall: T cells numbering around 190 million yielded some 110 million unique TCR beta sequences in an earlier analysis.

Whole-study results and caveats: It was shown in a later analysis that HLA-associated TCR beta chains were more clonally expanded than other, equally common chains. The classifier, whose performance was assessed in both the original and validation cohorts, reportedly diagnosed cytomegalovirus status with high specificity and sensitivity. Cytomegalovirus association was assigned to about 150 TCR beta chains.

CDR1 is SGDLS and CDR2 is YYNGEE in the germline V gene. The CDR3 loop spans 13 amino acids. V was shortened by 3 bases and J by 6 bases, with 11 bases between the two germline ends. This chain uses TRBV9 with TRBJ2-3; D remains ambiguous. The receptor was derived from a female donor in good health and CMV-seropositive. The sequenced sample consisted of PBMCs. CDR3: CASSALDVDTQYF. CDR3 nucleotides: TGTGCCAGCAGCGCCCTAGATGTGGATACGCAGTATTTT.